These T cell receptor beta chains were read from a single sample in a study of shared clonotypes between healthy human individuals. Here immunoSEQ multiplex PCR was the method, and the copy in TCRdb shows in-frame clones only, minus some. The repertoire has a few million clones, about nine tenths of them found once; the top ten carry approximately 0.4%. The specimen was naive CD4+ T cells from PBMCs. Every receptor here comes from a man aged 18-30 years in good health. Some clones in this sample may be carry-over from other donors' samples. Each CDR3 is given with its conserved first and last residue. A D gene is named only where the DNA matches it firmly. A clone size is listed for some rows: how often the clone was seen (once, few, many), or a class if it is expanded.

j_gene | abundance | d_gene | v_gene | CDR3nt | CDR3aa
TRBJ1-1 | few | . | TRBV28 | TGTGCCAGCAGTCGTCCGGGGATGAACACTGAAGCTTTCTTT | CASSRPGMNTEAFF
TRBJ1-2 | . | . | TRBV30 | TGTGCCTGGAGTTACGACGGCGGTGGCTATGGCTACACCTTC | CAWSYDGGGYGYTF
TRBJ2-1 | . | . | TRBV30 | TGTGCCTGGAGTGGGTCCCGACGACCCTACAATGAGCAGTTCTTC | CAWSGSRRPYNEQFF
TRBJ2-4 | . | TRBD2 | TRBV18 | TGTGCCAGCTCAGAATTATCCAGCGGGAGACCCTCCAGGGACATTCAGTACTTC | CASSELSSGRPSRDIQYF
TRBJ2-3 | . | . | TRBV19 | TGTGCCAGTAGTAGTAGGAGGGTGGGGCCAGATTCCTCAGATACGCAGTATTTT | CASSSRRVGPDSSDTQYF
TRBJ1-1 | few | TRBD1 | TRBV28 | TGTGCCAGCAGTAGACAGGGGTCCACTGAAGCTTTCTTT | CASSRQGSTEAFF
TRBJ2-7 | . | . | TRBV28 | TGTGCCAGCAGTCCCACTGGGGTATCCCCTACCTACGAGCAGTACTTC | CASSPTGVSPTYEQYF
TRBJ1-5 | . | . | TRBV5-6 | TGTGCCAGCAGCTTGTCAGGGTTTCAGCCCCAGCATTTT | CASSLSGFQPQHF
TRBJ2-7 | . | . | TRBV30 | TGTGCCTGGATGATGCGGGACTCTCCCTACTTC | CAWMMRDSPYF
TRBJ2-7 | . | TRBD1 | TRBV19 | TGTGCCAGCCGGAGGACAGGACCCTACGAGCAGTACTTC | CASRRTGPYEQYF
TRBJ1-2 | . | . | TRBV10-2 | TGCGCCAGCACAGGGGACTATGGCTACACCTTC | CASTGDYGYTF
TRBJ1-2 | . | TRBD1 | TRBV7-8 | TGTGCCAGCAGCGCTGTGGACAGGGGCTATGGCTACACCTTC | CASSAVDRGYGYTF
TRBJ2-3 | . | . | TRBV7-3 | TGTGCCAGCAGCTTAATGGCCGGAGGGGGCACAGATACGCAGTATTTT | CASSLMAGGGTDTQYF
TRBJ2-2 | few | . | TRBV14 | TGTGCCAGCAGCCGGAGACTAGGGGTGGCAGGATTTACCGGGGAGCTGTTTTTT | CASSRRLGVAGFTGELFF
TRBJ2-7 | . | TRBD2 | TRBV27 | TGTGCCAGCAGGGGGACTAGCGGGTTAGGAGGGCTCTACGAGCAGTACTTC | CASRGTSGLGGLYEQYF
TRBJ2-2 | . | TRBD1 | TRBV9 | TGTGCCAGCAGCGTGGCAGGGGGGAACACCGGGGAGCTGTTTTTT | CASSVAGGNTGELFF
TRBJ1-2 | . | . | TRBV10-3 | TGTGCCATCAGTGAGCGACCCCCGGGACCGGGGGGCTACACCTTC | CAISERPPGPGGYTF
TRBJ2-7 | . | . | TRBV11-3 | TGTGCCAGCAGCTTAGGGGGCGTATGGGACGAGCAGTACTTC | CASSLGGVWDEQYF
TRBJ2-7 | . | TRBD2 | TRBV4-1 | TGCGCCAGCAGCCAAGGAGCGGGAGCGCGCTACGAGCAGTACTTC | CASSQGAGARYEQYF
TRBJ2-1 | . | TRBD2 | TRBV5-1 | TGCGCCAGCACCCGACTAGCGGGAGAAGTGAATGAGCAGTTCTTC | CASTRLAGEVNEQFF
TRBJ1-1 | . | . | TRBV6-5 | TGTGCCAGCAGTTACTCGGTTCAAGCGACCACTGAAGCTTTCTTT | CASSYSVQATTEAFF